The next 18 T cell receptor beta chains were all read from a single sample in a study of T-cell reconstitution after alpha-beta-depleted transplantation in children. Unique molecular identifiers were incorporated during preparation of the TCRbeta library. Each CDR3 protein is one row after TCRdb ran MiXCR on the PCR reads. The sample has fewer than 700,000 distinct CDR3 sequences, approximately 13% seen once. The sequencing here drew on PBMCs, mostly from graft donor cells, taken 360 days after TCRalphabeta/CD19-depleted stem cell transplant. The receptor source for this set is a male patient younger than 18 who had a stem cell transplant for acute myeloid leukemia, so the T cells may come from the graft donor.

The chain carries TRBV11-1 and TRBJ2-2; weak D call: TRBD2 (7 bases). Per germline, CDR1 SGHAT and CDR2 FQDESV (reference sequence). Deletions cut 5 bases from V and 2 bases from J, with 21 bases between. This CDR3 contains 18 residues. The chain's CDR3 is CASSLTRGAGLNTGELFF. The CDR3 bases are TGTGCCAGCAGCCTAACCCGGGGGGCAGGATTAAACACCGGGGAGCTGTTTTTT.

The chain is built from TRBV27 and TRBJ2-7; 8 positions match TRBD2. V trimming: 5 bases; J trimming: 5 bases; junction bases outside the gene matches: 8. The CDR3 runs 14 residues. In germline, CDR1 is MNHEY, CDR2 SMNVEV (reference sequence). This chain's CDR3 is CASSGSGRLDEQYF. The CDR3 nucleotides read TGTGCCAGCAGTGGAAGCGGGAGACTTGACGAGCAGTACTTC.

There are many counts of this clonotype. This chain connects TRBV11-2 to TRBJ2-4, with 16 bases matching TRBD2. CDR1 is SGHAT and CDR2 is FQNNGV in the germline V gene. The CDR3 sequence is 19 residues long. Trimming at V came to 1 base and at J to 2 bases, leaving 5 bases not matched to a gene. The DNA of the CDR3 is TGTGCCAGCAGCTTAGTTGCGGGACTAGCGGGAGGGCCCAAAAACATTCAGTACTTC. It specifies CASSLVAGLAGGPKNIQYF.

The chain couples TRBV6-5 to TRBJ2-3; D may be TRBD2 (5 bases). V gave up 2 bases and J gave up 1 base, with 19 bases separating them. Germline CDR1 is MNHEY and CDR2 is SVGAGI. The CDR3 consists of 18 residues. The CDR3 nucleotides are TGTGCCAGCAGTTACCGCCTGATCGGGGAAGGTGGCACAGATACGCAGTATTTT. Translating gives CASSYRLIGEGGTDTQYF.

The chain recombines TRBV29-1 with TRBJ2-1; D gene uncertain. Germline CDR1 is SQVTM and CDR2 is ANQGSEA. The CDR3 runs 11 residues. The V end was cut by 1 base, the J end by 11 bases, with 9 bases between. The CDR3 spells CSVEGGPQQFF. Written as DNA, the CDR3 is TGCAGCGTTGAAGGTGGCCCCCAGCAGTTCTTC.

The sample holds many counts of this clonotype. J is TRBJ1-2 and V is TRBV6-1, with a weak D call TRBD1 (6 bases). Trimming took off 7 bases at V and 6 bases at J, with 15 bases between the two ends. CDR3 length: 13 amino acids. The germline CDR1 and CDR2 sequences are MNHNS and SASEGT. CDR3 sequence reads: CASTPSGAHGYTF. The CDR3 DNA sequence: TGTGCCAGCACCCCCTCGGGGGCGCATGGCTACACCTTC.

The table lists this clonotype with many counts. This chain links TRBV28 with TRBJ2-1; no clear D. Per germline, CDR1 MDHEN and CDR2 SYDVKM. The V and J ends lost 6 bases and 5 bases respectively, with 14 bases between them. CDR3 length equals 14 residues. The CDR3 protein is CASSPTPADNEQFF. Written as DNA, the CDR3 is TGTGCCAGCAGCCCGACCCCGGCGGACAATGAGCAGTTCTTC.

The chain couples TRBV21-1 to TRBJ2-7; TRBD1 is the table's D call and was not checked against the DNA. TRBV21-1 counts as a pseudogene. The CDR3 consists of 15 residues. The CDR3 DNA is TGTGCCAGCGCCCCAACGGACTCCTCACCCTACGAGCAGTACTTC. Translating gives CASAPTDSSPYEQYF.

The table lists this clonotype with many counts. V and J are TRBV20-1 and TRBJ2-5, with no clear D. The V end lost 5 bases, the J end lost 5 bases, and 6 bases lay between the germline ends. CDR1 is DFQATT and CDR2 is SNEGSKA in the germline V gene (reference sequence). The CDR3 extends over 10 amino acids. CDR3 DNA: TGCAGTGCTTCTTACGAGACCCAGTACTTC. Translating gives CSASYETQYF.

This chain joins TRBV2 and TRBJ2-3, with D unclear. Germline V lookup: CDR1 SNHLY, CDR2 FYNNEI. CDR3 length: 14 amino acids. The V end lost 7 bases, the J end lost 6 bases, and 17 bases lay between the germline ends. CDR3 region: CASTNLVFLDTQYF. The CDR3 DNA follows: TGTGCCAGCACGAATCTAGTTTTCTTGGATACGCAGTATTTT.

The chain's CDR3 is CASSNSGHRPSYEQYF. In DNA, the CDR3 is TGTGCCAGCAGCAATTCGGGACACCGCCCTTCCTACGAGCAGTACTTC. The chain combines TRBV6-2 or TRBV6-3 with TRBJ2-7, with D maybe TRBD1 (6 bases). The ends were cut back, 6 bases at V and 1 base at J, with 19 bases in the middle. Per germline, CDR1 MNHEY and CDR2 SVGEGT. CDR3 length equals 16 residues.

The table lists this clonotype with many counts. The chain recombines TRBV21-1 with TRBJ2-7; the table's D call of TRBD2 was not tested on the DNA. TRBV21-1 is given as a pseudogene. The CDR3 is 17 amino acids. CDR3 amino acids: CASSKPPGLAGGNEQYF. The CDR3, as DNA: TGTGCCAGCAGCAAACCACCAGGACTAGCGGGAGGAAACGAGCAGTACTTC.

This clonotype turned up a few times. The genes are TRBV6-5 and TRBJ2-2; 11 positions agree with TRBD2. The trim removed 3 bases at V and 5 bases at J, leaving 8 bases unmatched. The CDR3 totals 17 residues. The germline CDR1 and CDR2 sequences are MNHEY and SVGAGI. The CDR3 nucleotides are TGTGCCAGCAGTTATAAACTAGCGGGAGTAGCAACCGGGGAGCTGTTTTTT. Protein product: CASSYKLAGVATGELFF.

The table lists this clonotype with many counts. The chain combines TRBV12-3 or TRBV12-4 with TRBJ2-1; 9 nucleotides match TRBD1. The J segment lost 0 bases and the V segment lost 6 bases, leaving 9 bases of the junction unmatched. This CDR3 comprises 17 residues. CDR3 region: CASRLTGGPSSYNEQFF. As DNA, the CDR3 is TGTGCCAGCAGACTTACAGGGGGCCCAAGCTCCTACAATGAGCAGTTCTTC.

This rearrangement joins TRBV18 to TRBJ1-1, with a weak D call TRBD1 (5 bases). Germline CDR1 reads KGHSH; CDR2 reads LQKENI. The CDR3 is 16 residues long. V lost 4 bases and J 1 base, leaving 16 bases between the germline ends. The CDR3 spells CASSHRSRQRNTEAFF. DNA for the CDR3: TGTGCCAGCTCACACCGAAGTCGACAGAGGAACACTGAAGCTTTCTTT.

This clonotype was detected only a few times. The genes are TRBV24-1 and TRBJ1-2; TRBD1 matches 12 bases. The CDR3 has 17 residues. From germline, CDR1 is KGHDR and CDR2 SFDVKD. The ends lost 4 bases at V and 8 bases at J; junction bases unmatched: 13. The CDR3 coding sequence is TGTGCCACCAGTGACCCCGGGACAGGGGGCGAAAGGTGGGGCTACACCTTC. This codes for CATSDPGTGGERWGYTF.

This clonotype has at least ten counts. The chain couples TRBV20-1 to TRBJ2-5; 11 bases are shared with TRBD2. The junction had 0 bases not matched to a gene; V was cut back by 1 base and J by 2 bases. This CDR3 has 14 residues. Germline assignment: CDR1 DFQATT and CDR2 SNEGSKA (reference sequence). CDR3 protein: CSARVAGGQETQYF. In nucleotides, the CDR3 is TGCAGTGCTAGAGTAGCGGGAGGGCAAGAGACCCAGTACTTC.

The chain links TRBV28 to TRBJ2-1, with D possibly matching TRBD2 (6 bases). Trimming took 10 bases from V and 3 from J, leaving 25 bases between them. This CDR3 is built from 17 residues. Germline CDR1 reads MDHEN; CDR2 reads SYDVKM. CDR3 amino acids: CAISPGVLWGGYNEQFF. As DNA, the CDR3 is TGTGCCATCAGCCCCGGGGTCCTGTGGGGAGGCTACAATGAGCAGTTCTTC.